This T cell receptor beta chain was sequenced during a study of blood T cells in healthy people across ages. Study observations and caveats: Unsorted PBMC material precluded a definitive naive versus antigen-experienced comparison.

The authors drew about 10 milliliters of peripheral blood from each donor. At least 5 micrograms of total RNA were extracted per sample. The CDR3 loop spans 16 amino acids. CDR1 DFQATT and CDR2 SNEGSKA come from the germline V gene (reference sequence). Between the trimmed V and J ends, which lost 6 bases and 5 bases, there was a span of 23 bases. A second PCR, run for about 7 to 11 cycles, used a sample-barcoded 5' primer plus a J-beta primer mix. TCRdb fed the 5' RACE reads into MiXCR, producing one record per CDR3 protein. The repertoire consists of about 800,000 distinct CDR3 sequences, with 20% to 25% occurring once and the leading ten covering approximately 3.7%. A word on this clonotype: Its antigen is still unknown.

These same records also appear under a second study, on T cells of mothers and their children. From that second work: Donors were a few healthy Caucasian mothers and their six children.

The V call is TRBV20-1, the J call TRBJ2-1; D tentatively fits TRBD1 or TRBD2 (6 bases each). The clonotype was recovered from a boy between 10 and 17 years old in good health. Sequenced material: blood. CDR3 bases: TGCAGTGCAACCGAGTGGGGGGCGCATCAGGACAATGAGCAGTTCTTC. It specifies CSATEWGAHQDNEQFF.